The clone carrying this TCR beta chain was picked up one time. The antigen is undetermined. The data originate from a study of cytomegalovirus exposure and HLA in healthy donors. Whole-study context: Roughly 86 million unique TCRs from HLA-typed donors made up an early data release.

The germline CDR1 and CDR2 sequences are SGHVS and FQNEAQ. This CDR3 is 14 amino acids long. V trimming: 2 bases; J trimming: 4 bases; junction bases outside the gene matches: 0. The PCR had 60 Vbeta and 13 Jbeta primers. Original data processing: Later, an analysis found around 77 million unique TCR beta chains, and 9.5 million to 12 million of these were shared. Produced via immunoSEQ multiplex PCR; TCRdb's table is partial and in-frame only. The V and J calls and clone size were taken over from that table, and D and trimming were inferred from the DNA. The sample holds more than 85,000 clones, over 55% seen once. Study conclusions and caveats: TCR beta chain V- and J-gene trimming was linked, in a later analysis, to a missense variant in DCLRE1C.

The chain recombines TRBV7-8 with TRBJ2-3; 10 bases are a match to TRBD2. The TCR was taken from a woman aged 25 to 39 in good health and CMV-seronegative. The sequencing input was PBMCs. The CDR3 loop is CASSLSGRADTQYF. The CDR3 nucleotides are TGTGCCAGCAGCTTAAGCGGGAGGGCAGATACGCAGTATTTT.